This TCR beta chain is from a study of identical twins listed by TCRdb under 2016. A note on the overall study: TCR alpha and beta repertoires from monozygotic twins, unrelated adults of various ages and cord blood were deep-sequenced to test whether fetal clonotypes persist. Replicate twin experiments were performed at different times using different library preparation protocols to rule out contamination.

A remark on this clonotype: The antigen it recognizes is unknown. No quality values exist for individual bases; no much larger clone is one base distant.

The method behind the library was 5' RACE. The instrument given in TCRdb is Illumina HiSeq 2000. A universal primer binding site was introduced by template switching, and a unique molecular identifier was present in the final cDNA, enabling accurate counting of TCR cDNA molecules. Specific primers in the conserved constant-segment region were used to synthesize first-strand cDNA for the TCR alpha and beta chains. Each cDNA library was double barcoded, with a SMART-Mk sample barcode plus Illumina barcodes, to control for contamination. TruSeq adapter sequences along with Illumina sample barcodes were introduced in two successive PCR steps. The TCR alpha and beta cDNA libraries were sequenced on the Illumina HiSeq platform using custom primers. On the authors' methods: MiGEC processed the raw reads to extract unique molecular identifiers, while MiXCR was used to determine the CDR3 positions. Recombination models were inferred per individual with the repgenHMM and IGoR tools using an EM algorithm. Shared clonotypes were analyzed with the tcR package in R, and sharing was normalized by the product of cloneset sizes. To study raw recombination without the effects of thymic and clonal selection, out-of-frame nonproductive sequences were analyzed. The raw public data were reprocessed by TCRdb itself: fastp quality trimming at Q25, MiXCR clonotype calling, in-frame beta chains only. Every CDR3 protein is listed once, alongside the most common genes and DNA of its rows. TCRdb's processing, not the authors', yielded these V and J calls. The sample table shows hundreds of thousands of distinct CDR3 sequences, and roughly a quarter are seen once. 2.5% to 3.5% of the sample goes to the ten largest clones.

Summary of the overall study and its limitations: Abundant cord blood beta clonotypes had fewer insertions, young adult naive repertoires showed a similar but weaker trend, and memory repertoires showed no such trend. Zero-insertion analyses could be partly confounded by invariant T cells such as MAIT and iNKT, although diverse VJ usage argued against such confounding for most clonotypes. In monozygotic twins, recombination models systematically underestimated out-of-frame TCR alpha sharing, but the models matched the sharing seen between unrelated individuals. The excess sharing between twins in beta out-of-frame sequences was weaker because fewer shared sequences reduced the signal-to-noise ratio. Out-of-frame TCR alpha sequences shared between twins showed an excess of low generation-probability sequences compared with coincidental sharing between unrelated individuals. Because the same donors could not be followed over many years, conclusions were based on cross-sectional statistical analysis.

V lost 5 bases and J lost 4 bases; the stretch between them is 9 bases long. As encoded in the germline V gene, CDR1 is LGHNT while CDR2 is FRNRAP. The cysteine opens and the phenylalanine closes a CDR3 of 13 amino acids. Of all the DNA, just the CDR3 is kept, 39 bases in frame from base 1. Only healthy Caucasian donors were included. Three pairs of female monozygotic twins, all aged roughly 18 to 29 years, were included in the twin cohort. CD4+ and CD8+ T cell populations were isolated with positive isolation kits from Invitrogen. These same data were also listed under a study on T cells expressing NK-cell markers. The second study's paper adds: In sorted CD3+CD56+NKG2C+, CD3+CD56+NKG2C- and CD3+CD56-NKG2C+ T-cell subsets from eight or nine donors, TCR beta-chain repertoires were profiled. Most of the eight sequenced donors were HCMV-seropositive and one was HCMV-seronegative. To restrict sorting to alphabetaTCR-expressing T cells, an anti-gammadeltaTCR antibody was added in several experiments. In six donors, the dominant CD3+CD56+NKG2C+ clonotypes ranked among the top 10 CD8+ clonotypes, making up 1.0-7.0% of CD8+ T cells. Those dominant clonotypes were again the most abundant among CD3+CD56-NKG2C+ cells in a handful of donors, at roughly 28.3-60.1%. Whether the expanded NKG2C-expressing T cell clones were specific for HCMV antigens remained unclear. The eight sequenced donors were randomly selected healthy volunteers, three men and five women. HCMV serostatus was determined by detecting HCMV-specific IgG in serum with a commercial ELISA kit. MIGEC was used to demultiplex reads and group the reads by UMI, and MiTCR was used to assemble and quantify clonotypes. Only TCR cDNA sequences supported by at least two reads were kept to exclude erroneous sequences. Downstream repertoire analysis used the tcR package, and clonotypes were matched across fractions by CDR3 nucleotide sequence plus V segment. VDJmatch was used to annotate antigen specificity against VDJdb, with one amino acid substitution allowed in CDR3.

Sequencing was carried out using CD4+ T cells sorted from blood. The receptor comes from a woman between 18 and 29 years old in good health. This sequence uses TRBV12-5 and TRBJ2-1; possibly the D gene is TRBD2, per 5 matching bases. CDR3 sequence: CASGGLVYNEQFF. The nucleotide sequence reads TGTGCTAGTGGTGGACTCGTTTACAATGAGCAGTTCTTC.